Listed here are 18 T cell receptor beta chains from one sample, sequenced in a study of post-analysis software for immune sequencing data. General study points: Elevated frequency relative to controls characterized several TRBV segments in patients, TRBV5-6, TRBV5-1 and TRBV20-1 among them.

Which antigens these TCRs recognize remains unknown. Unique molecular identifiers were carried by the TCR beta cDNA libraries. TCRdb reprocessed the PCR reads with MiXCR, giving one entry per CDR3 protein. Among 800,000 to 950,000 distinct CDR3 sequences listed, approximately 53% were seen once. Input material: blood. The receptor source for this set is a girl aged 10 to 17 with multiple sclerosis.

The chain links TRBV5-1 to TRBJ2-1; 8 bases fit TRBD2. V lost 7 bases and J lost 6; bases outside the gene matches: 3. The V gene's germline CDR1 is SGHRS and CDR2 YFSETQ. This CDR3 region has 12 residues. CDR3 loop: CASGLAANEQFF. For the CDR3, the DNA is TGCGCCAGCGGACTAGCAGCCAATGAGCAGTTCTTC.

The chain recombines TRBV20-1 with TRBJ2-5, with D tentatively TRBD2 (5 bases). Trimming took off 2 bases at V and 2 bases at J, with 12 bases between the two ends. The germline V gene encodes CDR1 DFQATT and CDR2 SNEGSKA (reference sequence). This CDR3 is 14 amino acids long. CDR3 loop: CSARRRTDQETQYF. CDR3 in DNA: TGCAGTGCTAGACGCAGGACTGATCAAGAGACCCAGTACTTC.

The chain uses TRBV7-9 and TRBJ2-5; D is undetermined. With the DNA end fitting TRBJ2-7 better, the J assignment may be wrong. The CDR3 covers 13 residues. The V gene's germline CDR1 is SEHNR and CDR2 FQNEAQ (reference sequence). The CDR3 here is CASSLIPNYEQYF. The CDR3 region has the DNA TGTGCCAGCAGCTTAATTCCAAACTACGAGCAGTACTTC.

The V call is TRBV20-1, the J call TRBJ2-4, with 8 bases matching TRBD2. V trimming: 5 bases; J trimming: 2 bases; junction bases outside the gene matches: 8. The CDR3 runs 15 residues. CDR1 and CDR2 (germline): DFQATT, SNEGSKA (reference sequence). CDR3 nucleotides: TGCAGTGCTCCTCGGGAGGGCCCGTCCAAAAACATTCAGTACTTC. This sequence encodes CSAPREGPSKNIQYF.

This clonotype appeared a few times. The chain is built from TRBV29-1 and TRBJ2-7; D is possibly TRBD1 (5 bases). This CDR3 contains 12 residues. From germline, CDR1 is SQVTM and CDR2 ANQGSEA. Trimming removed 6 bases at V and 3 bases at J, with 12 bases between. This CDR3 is CSVLQGIYEQYF. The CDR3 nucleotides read TGCAGCGTCCTCCAGGGCATCTACGAGCAGTACTTC.

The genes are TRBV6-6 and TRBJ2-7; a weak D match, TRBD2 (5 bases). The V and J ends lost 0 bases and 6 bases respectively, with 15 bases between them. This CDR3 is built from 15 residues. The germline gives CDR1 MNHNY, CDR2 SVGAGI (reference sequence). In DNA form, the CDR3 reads TGTGCCAGCAGTTACTCGGAGGTAGCCCTCTCCGAGCAGTACTTC. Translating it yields CASSYSEVALSEQYF.

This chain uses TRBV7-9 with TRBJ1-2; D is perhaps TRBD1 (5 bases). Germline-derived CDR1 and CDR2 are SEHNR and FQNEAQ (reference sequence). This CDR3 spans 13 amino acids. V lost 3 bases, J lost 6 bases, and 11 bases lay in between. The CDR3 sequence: CASSFPDRDGYTF. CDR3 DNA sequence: TGTGCCAGCAGCTTCCCCGACAGAGATGGCTACACCTTC.

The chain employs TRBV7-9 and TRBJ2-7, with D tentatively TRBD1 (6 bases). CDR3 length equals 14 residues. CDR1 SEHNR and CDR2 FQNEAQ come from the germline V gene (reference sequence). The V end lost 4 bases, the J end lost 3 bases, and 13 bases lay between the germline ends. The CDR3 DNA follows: TGTGCCAGCAGCTGTTCACAGGGCCACTACGAGCAGTACTTC. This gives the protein CASSCSQGHYEQYF.

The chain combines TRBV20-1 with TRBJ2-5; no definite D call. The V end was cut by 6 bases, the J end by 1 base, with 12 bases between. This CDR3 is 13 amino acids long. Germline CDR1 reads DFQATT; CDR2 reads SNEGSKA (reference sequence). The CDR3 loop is CSAGQAAQETQYF. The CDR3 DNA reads TGCAGTGCGGGTCAGGCCGCCCAAGAGACCCAGTACTTC.

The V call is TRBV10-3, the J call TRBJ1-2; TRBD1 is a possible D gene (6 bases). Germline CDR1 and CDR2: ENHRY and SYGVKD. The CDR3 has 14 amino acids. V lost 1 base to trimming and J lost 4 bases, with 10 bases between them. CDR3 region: CAISEFTGSYGYTF. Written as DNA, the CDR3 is TGTGCCATCAGTGAGTTTACAGGGAGCTATGGCTACACCTTC.

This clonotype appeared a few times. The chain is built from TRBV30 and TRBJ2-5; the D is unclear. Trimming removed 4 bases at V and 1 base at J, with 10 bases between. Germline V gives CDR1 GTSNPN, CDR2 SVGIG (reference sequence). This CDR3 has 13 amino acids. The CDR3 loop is CAWTGLFQETQYF. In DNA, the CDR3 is TGTGCCTGGACTGGTCTGTTCCAAGAGACCCAGTACTTC.

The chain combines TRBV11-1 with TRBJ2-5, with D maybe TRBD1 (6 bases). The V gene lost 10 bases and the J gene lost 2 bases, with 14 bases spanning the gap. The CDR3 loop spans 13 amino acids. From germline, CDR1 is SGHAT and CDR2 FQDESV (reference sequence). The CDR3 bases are TGTGCCACCCAACGGACAGTTCAAGAGACCCAGTACTTC. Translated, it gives CATQRTVQETQYF.

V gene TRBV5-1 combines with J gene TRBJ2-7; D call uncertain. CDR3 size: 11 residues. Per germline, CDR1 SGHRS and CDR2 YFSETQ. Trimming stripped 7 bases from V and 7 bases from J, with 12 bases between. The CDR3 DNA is TGCGCCAGCGGCCCAGACAATGAGCAGTACTTC. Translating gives CASGPDNEQYF.

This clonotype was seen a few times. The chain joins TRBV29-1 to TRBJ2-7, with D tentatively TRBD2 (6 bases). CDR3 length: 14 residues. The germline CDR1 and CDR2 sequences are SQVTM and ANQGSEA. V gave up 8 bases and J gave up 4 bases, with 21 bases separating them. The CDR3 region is CSTAGGRGAYEQYF. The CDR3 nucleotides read TGCAGCACCGCCGGGGGTAGGGGTGCGTACGAGCAGTACTTC.

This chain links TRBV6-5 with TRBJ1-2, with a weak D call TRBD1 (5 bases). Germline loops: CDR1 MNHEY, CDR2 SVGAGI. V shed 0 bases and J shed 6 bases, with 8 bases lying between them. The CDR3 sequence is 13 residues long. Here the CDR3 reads CASSYSKGDGYTF. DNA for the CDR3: TGTGCCAGCAGTTACTCGAAAGGGGATGGCTACACCTTC.

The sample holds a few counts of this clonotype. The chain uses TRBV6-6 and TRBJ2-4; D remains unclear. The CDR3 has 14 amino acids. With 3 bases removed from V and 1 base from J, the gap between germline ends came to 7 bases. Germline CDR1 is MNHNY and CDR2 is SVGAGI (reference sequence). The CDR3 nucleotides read TGTGCCAGCAGTTATACCTTGGCCAAAAACATTCAGTACTTC. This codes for CASSYTLAKNIQYF.

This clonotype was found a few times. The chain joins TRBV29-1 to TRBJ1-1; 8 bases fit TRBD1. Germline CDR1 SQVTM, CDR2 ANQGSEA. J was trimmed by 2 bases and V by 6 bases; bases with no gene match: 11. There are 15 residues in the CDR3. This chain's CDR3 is CSVNNRTGRNTEAFF. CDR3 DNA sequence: TGCAGCGTCAACAACAGGACAGGGCGAAACACTGAAGCTTTCTTT.

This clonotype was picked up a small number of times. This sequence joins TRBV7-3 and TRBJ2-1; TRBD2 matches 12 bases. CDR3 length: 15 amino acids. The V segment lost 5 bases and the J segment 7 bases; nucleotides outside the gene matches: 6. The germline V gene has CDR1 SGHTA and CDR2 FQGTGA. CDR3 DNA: TGTGCCAGCAGCACTAGCGGGGGGCGGGGTAATGAGCAGTTCTTC. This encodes CASSTSGGRGNEQFF.